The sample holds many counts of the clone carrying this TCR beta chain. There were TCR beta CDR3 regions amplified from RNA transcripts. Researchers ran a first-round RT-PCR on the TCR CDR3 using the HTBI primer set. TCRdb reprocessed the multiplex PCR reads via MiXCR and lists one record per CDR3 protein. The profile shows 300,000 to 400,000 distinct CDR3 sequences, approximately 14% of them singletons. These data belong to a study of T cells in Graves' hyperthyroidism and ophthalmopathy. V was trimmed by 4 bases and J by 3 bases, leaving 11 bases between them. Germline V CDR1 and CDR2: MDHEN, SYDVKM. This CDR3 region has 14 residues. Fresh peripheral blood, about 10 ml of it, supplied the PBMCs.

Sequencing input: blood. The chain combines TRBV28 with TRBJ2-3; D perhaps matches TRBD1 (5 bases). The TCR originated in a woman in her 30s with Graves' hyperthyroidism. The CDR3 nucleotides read TGTGCCAGCAGTTCACGGTCAGGGACAGATACGCAGTATTTT. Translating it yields CASSSRSGTDTQYF.